The present TCR beta chain was sequenced within a study of beta chain features in type 1 diabetes. In the study overall: Examination covered roughly 100,000,000 sorted cells spanning all samples.

Notes on the study in general: Shortening of TCRB CDR3s, moderate but significant, appeared in all four CD4+ subsets of Type 1 diabetes patients.

The entirety of the isolated RNA underwent reverse transcription, so expressed TCRB transcripts were sequenced. Generated by immunoSEQ multiplex PCR, the TCRdb table keeps only in-frame clones and is missing some. The repertoire consists of around 400,000 clones, with roughly 12% occurring once and the leading ten covering approximately 0.015%. A remark on this clone: Its target is unknown.

The germline gives CDR1 SGHRS, CDR2 YFSETQ. The CDR3 runs to 15 residues. J gave up 2 bases and V 0 bases, and 3 bases lay outside the gene matches. Sample: naive CD4+ T cells from blood. This receptor was identified in a man aged 18 to 30 in good health. This chain joins TRBV5-1 and TRBJ2-7; 9 nucleotides line up with TRBD1. DNA of the CDR3: TGCGCCAGCAGCTTGGCGGGACAGGGCCCCTACGAGCAGTACTTC. Translated, it gives CASSLAGQGPYEQYF. The variable domain in full, completed from reference TRBV5-1 and TRBJ2-7, reads KAGVTQTPRYLIKTRGQQVTLSCSPISGHRSVSWYQQTPGQGLQFLFEYFSETQRNKGNFPGRFSGRQFSNSRSEMNVSTLELGDSALYLCASSLAGQGPYEQYFGPGTRLTVT.